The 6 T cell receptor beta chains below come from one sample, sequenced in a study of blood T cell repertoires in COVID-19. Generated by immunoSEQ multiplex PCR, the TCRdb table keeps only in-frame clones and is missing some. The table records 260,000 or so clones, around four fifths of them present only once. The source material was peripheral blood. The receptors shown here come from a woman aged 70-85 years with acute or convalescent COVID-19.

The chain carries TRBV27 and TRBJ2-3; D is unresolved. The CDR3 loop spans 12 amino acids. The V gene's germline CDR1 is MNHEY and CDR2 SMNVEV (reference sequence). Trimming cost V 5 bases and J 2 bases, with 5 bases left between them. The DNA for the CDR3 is TGTGCCAGCAGTACATACACAGATACGCAGTATTTT. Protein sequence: CASSTYTDTQYF.

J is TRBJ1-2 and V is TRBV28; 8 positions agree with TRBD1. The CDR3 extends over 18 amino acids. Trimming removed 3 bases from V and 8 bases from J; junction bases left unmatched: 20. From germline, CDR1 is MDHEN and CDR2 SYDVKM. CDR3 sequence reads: CASSFPPGAGGGGEGYTF. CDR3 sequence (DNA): TGTGCCAGCAGTTTCCCGCCTGGGGCAGGGGGCGGCGGGGAAGGCTACACCTTC.

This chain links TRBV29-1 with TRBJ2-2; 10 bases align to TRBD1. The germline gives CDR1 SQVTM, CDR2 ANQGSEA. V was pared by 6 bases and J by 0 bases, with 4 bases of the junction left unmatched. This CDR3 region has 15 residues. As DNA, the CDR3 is TGCAGCGTAAGACAGGGGGCCACGAACACCGGGGAGCTGTTTTTT. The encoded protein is CSVRQGATNTGELFF.

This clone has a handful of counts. For the CDR3, the DNA is TGTGCCAGCAGCTTAGGCTTCAGGGGAGAGGCTTTCTTT. Translation gives CASSLGFRGEAFF. The chain recombines TRBV11-3 with TRBJ1-1; a possible D gene is TRBD1 (6 bases). Looked up from germline, CDR1 is SGHNT and CDR2 is YENEEA. Trimming cost V 1 base and J 11 bases, with 14 bases left between them. There are 13 residues in the CDR3.

The CDR3 region is CASSFTGRNEKLFF. The DNA for the CDR3 is TGCGCCAGCAGCTTCACAGGGCGTAATGAAAAACTGTTTTTT. The J gene is TRBJ1-4, the V gene TRBV5-1, with D perhaps matching TRBD1 (6 bases). Trimming shortened V by 2 bases and J by 4 bases, and 9 bases separated the two germline ends. CDR3 length: 14 residues. Per the germline V gene, CDR1 is SGHRS and CDR2 is YFSETQ.

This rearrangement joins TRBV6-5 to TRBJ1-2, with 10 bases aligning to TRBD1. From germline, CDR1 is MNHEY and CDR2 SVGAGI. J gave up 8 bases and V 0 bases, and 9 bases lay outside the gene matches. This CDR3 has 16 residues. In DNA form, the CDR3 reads TGTGCCAGCAGTTACTCGTGGCTGACAGGGGGCGGCGGCTACACCTTC. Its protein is CASSYSWLTGGGGYTF.